The present T cell receptor beta chain was sequenced within a study of T cell responses to AZD1222 COVID-19 vaccine. Study observations and caveats: Among AZD1222 vaccinees, only six were seropositive at baseline. CD4 TCRs covered the whole spike, strongest at regions 160-218 and 743-854.

Comment on this clone: Its antigen is not known. Germline and junction disagree at one end, which may indicate a read error.

Sequenced by immunoSEQ multiplex PCR; TCRdb stores in-frame clones only, minus some. The top ten clones hold roughly 20% of a sample with roughly 71,000 clones, around 85% of them seen once. This CDR3 has 12 residues. Germline CDR1 reads LNHDA; CDR2 reads SQIVND (reference sequence). The input for sequencing was peripheral blood, taken on day 0 of AZD1222 vaccination. This sequence originates from an adult in good health. The gene calls are TRBV19 and TRBJ1-2; no definite D call. CDR3 in DNA: TGTGCCAGCCTCCGAGGGAGGTATGACTACACCTTC. Its translation: CASLRGRYDYTF.